These 27 T cell receptor beta chains were all obtained from the same sample, sequenced in a study of cytomegalovirus exposure and HLA in healthy donors. The repertoire was sequenced with immunoSEQ multiplex PCR; TCRdb's copy has only in-frame clones and lacks some. The data show some 180,000 clones, about 89% seen once. The sequenced sample consisted of PBMCs. The receptors were gathered from a man aged 30-40 years in good health and CMV-seropositive.

This clone is a singleton in its sample. The chain recombines TRBV30 with TRBJ2-1; TRBD1 might be the D (8 bases). The CDR3 extends over 14 amino acids. Trimming cost V 7 bases and J 4 bases, with 17 bases left between them. Germline V gene lookup returns CDR1 GTSNPN and CDR2 SVGIG (reference sequence). CDR3 nucleotides: TGTGCCTCCTCACAGGGGGGGGGTTACAATGAGCAGTTCTTC. As protein: CASSQGGGYNEQFF.

This clone was counted only a few times. The CDR3 DNA reads as TGTGCCATCGGAAGGACAGGGTTGCGTGTCGACGAGCAGTACTTC. This gives the protein CAIGRTGLRVDEQYF. The V gene is TRBV10-3, the J gene TRBJ2-7, with 8 bases fitting TRBD1. The CDR3 runs 15 residues. With V trimmed by 8 bases and J by 5 bases, 14 bases remained unmatched. CDR1 is ENHRY and CDR2 is SYGVKD in the germline V gene.

V usage is TRBV19 and J usage is TRBJ1-5, with 7 bases aligning to TRBD1. The J segment lost 6 bases and the V segment lost 6 bases, leaving 5 bases of the junction unmatched. CDR1 and CDR2 from the germline V gene are LNHDA and SQIVND (reference sequence). CDR3 length: 13 amino acids. The CDR3 coding sequence is TGTGCCAGTAGCGACAGGGAGGGTCAGCCCCAGCATTTT. Its protein is CASSDREGQPQHF.

The chain uses TRBV6-1 and TRBJ2-7; tentative D call: TRBD2 (5 bases). The CDR3 has 15 residues. The germline V gene has CDR1 MNHNS and CDR2 SASEGT. Trimming stripped 1 base from V and 2 bases from J, with 12 bases between. The CDR3 DNA sequence: TGTGCCAGCAGTGAAGGGGCAGCGGCCCCCTACGAGCAGTACTTC. It codes for CASSEGAAAPYEQYF.

The chain couples TRBV5-1 to TRBJ2-5; no clear D. The germline CDR1 and CDR2 sequences are SGHRS and YFSETQ. V was cut by 1 base and J by 2 bases, with 9 bases left in between. The CDR3 has 14 amino acids. CDR3 amino acids: CASSLWAGQETQYF. The CDR3 DNA sequence: TGCGCCAGCAGCTTGTGGGCAGGTCAAGAGACCCAGTACTTC.

This chain joins TRBV6-6 and TRBJ1-2; TRBD1 agrees at 11 bases. Trimming removed 5 bases from V and 8 bases from J; junction bases left unmatched: 10. This CDR3 contains 15 residues. Germline CDR1 reads MNHNY; CDR2 reads SVGAGI (reference sequence). Here the CDR3 DNA reads TGTGCCAGCAGTAATCTCCGGACAGGGGGCTGGGGCTACACCTTC. Protein: CASSNLRTGGWGYTF.

J is TRBJ1-2 and V is TRBV27; D perhaps matches TRBD1 (6 bases). Trimming shortened V by 5 bases and J by 5 bases, and 12 bases separated the two germline ends. Per germline, CDR1 MNHEY and CDR2 SMNVEV (reference sequence). The CDR3 consists of 13 residues. The CDR3 bases are TGTGCCAGCAGTCGCACGACAGGTTATGGCTACACCTTC. Translating it yields CASSRTTGYGYTF.

The chain recombines TRBV10-2 with TRBJ2-1, with 11 bases aligning to TRBD2. Germline trimming cut 3 bases from V and 2 bases from J; bases unmatched to any gene: 9. Germline V gives CDR1 WSHSY, CDR2 SAAADI. The CDR3 is 18 amino acids. This CDR3 reads CASSEVAGGPLAYNEQFF. The CDR3 region has the DNA TGCGCCAGCAGTGAAGTAGCGGGAGGGCCGTTGGCCTACAATGAGCAGTTCTTC.

This clone was recorded once. This sequence joins TRBV10-3 and TRBJ1-1; a weak D match, TRBD1 (5 bases). The germline V gene encodes CDR1 ENHRY and CDR2 SYGVKD. The CDR3 runs to 13 residues. The V end was cut by 10 bases, the J end by 4 bases, with 16 bases between. In nucleotides, the CDR3 is TGTGCCAGCGGGACTAAGATTCTCACTGAAGCTTTCTTT. Protein: CASGTKILTEAFF.

The chain has TRBV6-1 and TRBJ2-7; 7 bases line up with TRBD2. CDR1 MNHNS and CDR2 SASEGT come from the germline V gene. Trimming took 6 bases from V and 3 from J; bases not matched to a gene: 5. The CDR3 covers 13 residues. The CDR3 DNA follows: TGTGCCAGCAGGCTGCGGGAGAGCTACGAGCAGTACTTC. Translation: CASRLRESYEQYF.

The chain couples TRBV5-1 to TRBJ1-6; unclear D gene. V lost 3 bases, J lost 7 bases, and 11 bases lay in between. Germline V CDR1 and CDR2: SGHRS, YFSETQ. CDR3 size: 14 residues. CDR3 nucleotides: TGCGCCAGCAGCTCCTCGGGAGGGAATTCACCCCTCCACTTT. Protein sequence: CASSSSGGNSPLHF.

DNA of the CDR3: TGTGCCTGGAGTGGAGGACTAGCTGTGAATACGCAGTATTTT. Its translation: CAWSGGLAVNTQYF. V is TRBV30 and J is TRBJ2-3; 8 bases map to TRBD2. In germline, CDR1 is GTSNPN, CDR2 SVGIG (reference sequence). The trim removed 1 base at V and 7 bases at J, leaving 7 bases unmatched. This CDR3 region has 14 residues.

This clone appeared a single time. The V call is TRBV6-5, the J call TRBJ1-4; D is perhaps TRBD1 (5 bases). CDR1 and CDR2 (germline): MNHEY, SVGAGI. The CDR3 length is 13 residues. V lost 6 bases to trimming and J lost 4 bases, with 9 bases between them. Written as DNA, the CDR3 is TGTGCCAGCAGGGGGACGGATAATGAAAAACTGTTTTTT. This sequence encodes CASRGTDNEKLFF.

This chain joins TRBV7-9 and TRBJ1-1; D unclear. The germline V gene encodes CDR1 SEHNR and CDR2 FQNEAQ (reference sequence). V was pared by 6 bases and J by 5 bases, with 4 bases between. The CDR3 is 10 amino acids. The CDR3 sequence: CASSGTEAFF. The CDR3 bases are TGTGCCAGCAGTGGGACTGAAGCTTTCTTT.

The rearrangement links TRBV5-4 to TRBJ2-2; D perhaps matches TRBD1 (6 bases). In germline, CDR1 is SGHNT, CDR2 YYREEE (reference sequence). CDR3 size: 14 residues. V was shortened by 1 base and J by 5 bases, with 9 bases between the two germline ends. The CDR3 DNA is TGTGCCAGCAGCTTGTGGGGGCCAACCGGGGAGCTGTTTTTT. It codes for CASSLWGPTGELFF.

The chain is built from TRBV15 and TRBJ2-1; D gene ambiguous. The CDR3 contains 14 residues. Trimming removed 0 bases from V and 4 bases from J, with 7 bases in between. The germline V gene encodes CDR1 LNHNV and CDR2 YYDKDF (reference sequence). The CDR3 loop is CATSRELNYNEQFF. As DNA, the CDR3 is TGTGCCACCAGCAGAGAACTCAATTACAATGAGCAGTTCTTC.

J is TRBJ2-4 and V is TRBV29-1, with 10 bases aligning to TRBD1. The CDR3 spans 17 residues. V shed 6 bases and J 0 bases; nucleotides not matched to a gene: 11. In germline, CDR1 is SQVTM, CDR2 ANQGSEA. This CDR3 reads CSVEDRGNFLAKNIQYF. In DNA, the CDR3 is TGCAGCGTGGAGGACAGGGGGAATTTCCTAGCCAAAAACATTCAGTACTTC.

This rearrangement joins TRBV4-1 to TRBJ1-6; D is ambiguous. The V gene lost 2 bases and the J gene lost 9 bases, with 5 bases spanning the gap. CDR1 MGHRA and CDR2 YSYEKL come from the germline V gene. CDR3 length: 12 amino acids. The CDR3 DNA reads TGCGCCAGCAGCCAAATGTCTTCACCCCTCCACTTT. As protein: CASSQMSSPLHF.

The chain joins TRBV27 to TRBJ2-3; 9 positions match TRBD1. Germline CDR1 and CDR2: MNHEY and SMNVEV (reference sequence). CDR3 length: 15 residues. The V segment lost 3 bases and the J segment 5 bases; nucleotides outside the gene matches: 6. CDR3 in DNA: TGTGCCAGCAGTTTCGAGACAGGGGGACAAGATACGCAGTATTTT. Translated: CASSFETGGQDTQYF.

The chain couples TRBV27 to TRBJ2-7; possible D gene TRBD1, 5 bases. Trimming removed 5 bases at V and 0 bases at J, with 14 bases between. The CDR3 sequence is 15 residues long. Germline CDR1 and CDR2: MNHEY and SMNVEV (reference sequence). The CDR3, as DNA: TGTGCCAGCAGTCCCCCGAGACAGAGCTCCTACGAGCAGTACTTC. The encoded protein is CASSPPRQSSYEQYF.

This sequence joins TRBV5-1 and TRBJ1-1, with 7 bases aligning to TRBD1. CDR1 SGHRS and CDR2 YFSETQ come from the germline V gene. V was pared by 5 bases and J by 0 bases, with 4 bases of the junction left unmatched. This CDR3 comprises 14 residues. CDR3 nucleotides: TGCGCCAGCAGTCGGACAGGACTGAACACTGAAGCTTTCTTT. Translating gives CASSRTGLNTEAFF.

This chain connects TRBV27 to TRBJ1-1; 9 bases match TRBD1. The CDR3 spans 15 residues. Germline CDR1 and CDR2: MNHEY and SMNVEV (reference sequence). After removal of 1 base from V and 6 bases from J, the junction contained 6 bases not matched to a gene. The DNA for the CDR3 is TGTGCCAGCAGTTTATTGAATACAGGGGGCGCTGAAGCTTTCTTT. This sequence encodes CASSLLNTGGAEAFF.

This clone was detected many times. The chain uses TRBV9 and TRBJ2-7; unclear D gene. The ends were cut back, 0 bases at V and 6 bases at J, with 10 bases in the middle. CDR1 and CDR2 from the germline V gene are SGDLS and YYNGEE. The CDR3 is 13 amino acids. The CDR3 reads CASSVAQLSEQYF. CDR3 bases: TGTGCCAGCAGCGTAGCCCAGCTATCCGAGCAGTACTTC.

This rearrangement joins TRBV29-1 to TRBJ2-2; 10 nucleotides line up with TRBD2. The germline V gene encodes CDR1 SQVTM and CDR2 ANQGSEA. The CDR3 consists of 16 residues. The V gene end was trimmed by 2 bases and the J gene end by 4 bases; junction bases not matched to a gene: 7. For the CDR3, the DNA is TGCAGCGTTGAACCCCTAGCGGGAGATCTCACCGGGGAGCTGTTTTTT. Translated, it gives CSVEPLAGDLTGELFF.

The gene calls are TRBV5-1 and TRBJ2-3; 13 bases fit TRBD2. There are 14 residues in the CDR3. Per the germline V gene, CDR1 is SGHRS and CDR2 is YFSETQ. J gave up 3 bases and V 6 bases, and 1 base lay outside the gene matches. CDR3 residues: CASMGLAGTDTQYF. For the CDR3, the DNA is TGCGCCAGCATGGGACTAGCGGGGACAGATACGCAGTATTTT.

There are many counts of this clone. The J gene is TRBJ2-7, the V gene TRBV27; D gene ambiguous. The CDR3 runs to 15 residues. V was shortened by 4 bases and J by 1 base, with 14 bases between the two germline ends. CDR1 is MNHEY and CDR2 is SMNVEV in the germline V gene (reference sequence). The CDR3: CASSYGSRLSYEQYF. The CDR3 coding sequence is TGTGCCAGCAGTTATGGGTCCAGGCTTTCCTACGAGCAGTACTTC.

This clone was counted once. The DNA of the CDR3 is TGCGCCAGCAGCCAAGTAGGGGGTACCGGGGAGCTGTTTTTT. Protein product: CASSQVGGTGELFF. V usage is TRBV4-1 and J usage is TRBJ2-2; tentative D call: TRBD1 (6 bases). Germline V gene lookup returns CDR1 MGHRA and CDR2 YSYEKL. V gave up 1 base and J gave up 5 bases, with 8 bases separating them. The CDR3 runs to 14 residues.